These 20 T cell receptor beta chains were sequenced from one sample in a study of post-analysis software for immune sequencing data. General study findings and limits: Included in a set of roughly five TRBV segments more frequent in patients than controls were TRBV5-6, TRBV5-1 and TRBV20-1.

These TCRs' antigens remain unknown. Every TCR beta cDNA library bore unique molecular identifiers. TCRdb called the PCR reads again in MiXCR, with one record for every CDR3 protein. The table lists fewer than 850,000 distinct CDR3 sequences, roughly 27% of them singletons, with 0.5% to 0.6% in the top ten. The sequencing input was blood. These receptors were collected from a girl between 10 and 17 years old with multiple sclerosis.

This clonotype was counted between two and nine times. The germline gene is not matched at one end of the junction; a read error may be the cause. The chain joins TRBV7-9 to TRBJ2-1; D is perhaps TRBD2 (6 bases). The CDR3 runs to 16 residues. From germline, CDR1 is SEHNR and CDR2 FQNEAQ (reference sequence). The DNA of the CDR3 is TGTGCCAGCAGTTTAGCAGTTTCCCTAGCGAACAATGAGCAGTTCTTC. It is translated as CASSLAVSLANNEQFF.

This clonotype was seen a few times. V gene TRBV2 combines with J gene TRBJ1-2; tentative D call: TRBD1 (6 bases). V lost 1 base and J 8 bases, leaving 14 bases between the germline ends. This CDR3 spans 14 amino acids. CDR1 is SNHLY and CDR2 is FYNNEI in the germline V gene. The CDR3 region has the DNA TGTGCCAGCAGTGAAGTTTTTCAGGGGAGCGGCTACACCTTC. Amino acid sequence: CASSEVFQGSGYTF.

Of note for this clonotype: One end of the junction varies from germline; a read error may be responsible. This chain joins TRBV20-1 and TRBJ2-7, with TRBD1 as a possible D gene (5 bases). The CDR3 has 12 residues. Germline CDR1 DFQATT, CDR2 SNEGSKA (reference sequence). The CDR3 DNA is TGCAGTGCTCGAGAAGGGGCCTACGAGCAGTACTTC. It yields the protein CSAREGAYEQYF.

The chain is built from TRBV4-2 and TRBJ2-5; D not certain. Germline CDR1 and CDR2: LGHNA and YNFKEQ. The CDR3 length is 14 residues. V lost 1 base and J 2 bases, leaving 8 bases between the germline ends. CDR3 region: CASSQVLRQETQYF. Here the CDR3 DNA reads TGTGCCAGCAGCCAAGTTTTGCGTCAAGAGACCCAGTACTTC.

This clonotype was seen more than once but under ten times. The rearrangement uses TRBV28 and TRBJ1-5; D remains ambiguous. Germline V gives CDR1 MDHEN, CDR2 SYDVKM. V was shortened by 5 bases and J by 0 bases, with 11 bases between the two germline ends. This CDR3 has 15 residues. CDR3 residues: CASSTRPDSNQPQHF. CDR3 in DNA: TGTGCCAGCAGTACTCGCCCAGATAGCAATCAGCCCCAGCATTTT.

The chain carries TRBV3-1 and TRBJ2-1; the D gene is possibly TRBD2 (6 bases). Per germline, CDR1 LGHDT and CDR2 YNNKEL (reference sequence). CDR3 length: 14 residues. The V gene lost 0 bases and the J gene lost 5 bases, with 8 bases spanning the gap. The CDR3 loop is CASSQEAGHNEQFF. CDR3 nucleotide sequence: TGTGCCAGCAGCCAAGAGGCGGGGCACAATGAGCAGTTCTTC.

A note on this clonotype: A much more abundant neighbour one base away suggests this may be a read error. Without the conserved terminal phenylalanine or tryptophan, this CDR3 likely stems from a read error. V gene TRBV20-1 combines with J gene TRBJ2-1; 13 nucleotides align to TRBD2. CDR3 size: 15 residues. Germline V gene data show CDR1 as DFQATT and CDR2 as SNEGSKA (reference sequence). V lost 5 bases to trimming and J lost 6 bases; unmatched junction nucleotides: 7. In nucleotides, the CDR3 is TGCAGTGCTGGCCCCACTAGCGGGAGGGCCAATGAGCAGTTCTGC. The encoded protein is CSAGPTSGRANEQFC.

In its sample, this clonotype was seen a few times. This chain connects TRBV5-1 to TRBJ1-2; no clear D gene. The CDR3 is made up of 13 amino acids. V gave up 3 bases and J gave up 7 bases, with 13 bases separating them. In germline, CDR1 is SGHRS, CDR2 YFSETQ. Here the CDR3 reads CASSSGDLPGYTF. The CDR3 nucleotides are TGCGCCAGCAGCTCGGGAGATTTGCCTGGCTACACCTTC.

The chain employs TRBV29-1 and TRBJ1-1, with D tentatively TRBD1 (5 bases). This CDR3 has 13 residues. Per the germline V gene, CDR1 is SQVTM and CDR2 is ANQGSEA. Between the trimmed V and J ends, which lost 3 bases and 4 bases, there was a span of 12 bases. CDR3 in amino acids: CSVDPGQSTEAFF. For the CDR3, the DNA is TGCAGCGTTGACCCGGGGCAGAGCACTGAAGCTTTCTTT.

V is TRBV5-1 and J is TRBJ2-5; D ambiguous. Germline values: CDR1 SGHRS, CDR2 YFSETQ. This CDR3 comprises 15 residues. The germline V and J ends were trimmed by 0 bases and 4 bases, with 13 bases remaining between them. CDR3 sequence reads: CASSLAWGIGETQYF. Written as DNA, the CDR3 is TGCGCCAGCAGCTTGGCATGGGGAATTGGAGAGACCCAGTACTTC. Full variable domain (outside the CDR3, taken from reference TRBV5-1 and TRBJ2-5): KAGVTQTPRYLIKTRGQQVTLSCSPISGHRSVSWYQQTPGQGLQFLFEYFSETQRNKGNFPGRFSGRQFSNSRSEMNVSTLELGDSALYLCASSLAWGIGETQYFGPGTRLLVL.

The CDR3 bases are TGCGCCAGCAGCTTGGGGCCGATCAACACTGAAGCTTTCTTT. Translated: CASSLGPINTEAFF. The chain links TRBV5-1 to TRBJ1-1; no reliable D call. The V gene lost 0 bases and the J gene lost 2 bases, with 8 bases spanning the gap. Germline loops: CDR1 SGHRS, CDR2 YFSETQ. The CDR3 is 14 amino acids.

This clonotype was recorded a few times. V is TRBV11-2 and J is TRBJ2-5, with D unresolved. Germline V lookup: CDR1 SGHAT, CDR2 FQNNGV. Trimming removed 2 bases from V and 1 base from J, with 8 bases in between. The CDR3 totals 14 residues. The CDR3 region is CASSLRLPQETQYF. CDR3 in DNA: TGTGCCAGCAGCTTACGGCTTCCCCAAGAGACCCAGTACTTC. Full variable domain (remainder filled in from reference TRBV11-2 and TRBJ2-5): EAGVAQSPRYKIIEKRQSVAFWCNPISGHATLYWYQQILGQGPKLLIQFQNNGVVDDSQLPKDRFSAERLKGVDSTLKIQPAKLEDSAVYLCASSLRLPQETQYFGPGTRLLVL.

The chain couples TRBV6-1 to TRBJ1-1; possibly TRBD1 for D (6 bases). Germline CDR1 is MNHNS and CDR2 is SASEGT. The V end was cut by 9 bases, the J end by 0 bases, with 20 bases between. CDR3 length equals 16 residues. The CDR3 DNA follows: TGTGCCAGTTTGCGGGCATGGGGGCGGGTGAACACTGAAGCTTTCTTT. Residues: CASLRAWGRVNTEAFF.

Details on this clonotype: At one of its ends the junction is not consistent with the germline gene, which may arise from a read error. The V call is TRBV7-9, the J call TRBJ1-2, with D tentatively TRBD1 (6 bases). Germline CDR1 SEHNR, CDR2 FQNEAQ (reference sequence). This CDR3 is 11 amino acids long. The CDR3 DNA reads TGTGCCGGCAGCCAGGGGTATGGCTACACCTTC. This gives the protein CAGSQGYGYTF.

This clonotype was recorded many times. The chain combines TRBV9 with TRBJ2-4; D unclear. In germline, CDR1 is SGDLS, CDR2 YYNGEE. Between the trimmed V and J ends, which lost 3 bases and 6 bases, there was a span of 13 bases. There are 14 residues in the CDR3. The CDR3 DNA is TGTGCCAGCAGCGACCCCCACGGTACAAACATTCAGTACTTC. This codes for CASSDPHGTNIQYF.

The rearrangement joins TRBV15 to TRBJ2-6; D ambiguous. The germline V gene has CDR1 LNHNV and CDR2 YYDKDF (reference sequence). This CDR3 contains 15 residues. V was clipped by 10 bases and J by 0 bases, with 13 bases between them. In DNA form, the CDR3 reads TGTGCCATACGGGCGGAAGGCTCTGGGGCCAACGTCCTGACTTTC. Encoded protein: CAIRAEGSGANVLTF. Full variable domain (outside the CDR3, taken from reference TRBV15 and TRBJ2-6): DAMVIQNPRYQVTQFGKPVTLSCSQTLNHNVMYWYQQKSSQAPKLLFHYYDKDFNNEADTPDNFQSRRPNTSFCFLDIRSPGLGDTAMYLCAIRAEGSGANVLTFGAGSRLTVL.

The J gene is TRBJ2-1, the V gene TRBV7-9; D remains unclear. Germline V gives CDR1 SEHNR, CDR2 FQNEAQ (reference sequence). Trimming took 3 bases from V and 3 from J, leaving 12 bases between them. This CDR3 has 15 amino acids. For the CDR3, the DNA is TGTGCCAGCAGCTTCGCTGACACATACTACAATGAGCAGTTCTTC. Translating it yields CASSFADTYYNEQFF.

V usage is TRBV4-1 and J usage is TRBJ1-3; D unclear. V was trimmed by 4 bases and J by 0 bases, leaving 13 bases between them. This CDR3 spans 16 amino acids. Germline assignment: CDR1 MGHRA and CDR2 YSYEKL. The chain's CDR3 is CASSPTPGDSGNTIYF. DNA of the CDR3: TGCGCCAGCAGCCCCACCCCAGGAGACTCTGGAAACACCATATATTTT.

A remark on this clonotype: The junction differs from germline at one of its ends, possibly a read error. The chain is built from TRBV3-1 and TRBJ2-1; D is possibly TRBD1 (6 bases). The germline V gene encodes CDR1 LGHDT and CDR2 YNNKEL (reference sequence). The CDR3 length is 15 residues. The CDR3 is CASSRGFRGGNEQFF. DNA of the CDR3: TGTGCCAGCAGCCGGGGATTCCGTGGGGGCAATGAACAGTTCTTC.

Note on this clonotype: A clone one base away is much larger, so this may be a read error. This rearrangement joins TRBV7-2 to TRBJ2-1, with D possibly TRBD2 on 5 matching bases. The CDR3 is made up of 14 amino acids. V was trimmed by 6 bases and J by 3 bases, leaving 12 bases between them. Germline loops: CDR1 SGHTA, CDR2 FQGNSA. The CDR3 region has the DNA TGTGCCAGCAGAGGTAGCGTAGACTACAATGAGCAGTTCTTC. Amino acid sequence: CASRGSVDYNEQFF.